The 5 T cell receptor beta chains below were found in one sample sequenced in a study of PD-1 blockade in classical Hodgkin lymphoma. Repertoires were generated with immunoSEQ multiplex PCR, while TCRdb's copy carries only in-frame clones and drops some. Among almost 100,000 clones listed, roughly 90% were seen once. All patients experienced relapse after autologous stem cell transplantation, and brentuximab vedotin exposure was variable. The sequenced sample was peripheral blood mononuclear cells (PBMCs), obtained at baseline. Receptors originate from a human donor with classical Hodgkin lymphoma.

The chain links TRBV7-8 to TRBJ1-5, with unresolved D. The germline V gene encodes CDR1 SGHVS and CDR2 FQNEAQ. The V and J ends lost 1 base and 1 base respectively, with 8 bases between them. The CDR3 has 15 residues. The CDR3 reads CASSLEGWSNQPQHF. CDR3 DNA: TGTGCCAGCAGCTTAGAGGGATGGAGCAATCAGCCCCAGCATTTT.

The chain carries TRBV19 and TRBJ1-5, with a possible D match to TRBD1 (6 bases). This CDR3 region has 14 residues. Germline V gene lookup returns CDR1 LNHDA and CDR2 SQIVND (reference sequence). The germline V and J ends were trimmed by 3 bases and 7 bases, with 13 bases remaining between them. The CDR3 region is CASSMRGAPQPQHF. As DNA, the CDR3 is TGTGCCAGTAGTATGCGGGGGGCCCCCCAGCCCCAGCATTTT. The full variable domain, its missing parts supplied by reference TRBV19 and TRBJ1-5, is DGGITQSPKYLFRKEGQNVTLSCEQNLNHDAMYWYRQDPGQGLRLIYYSQIVNDFQKGDIAEGYSVSREKKESFPLTVTSAQKNPTAFYLCASSMRGAPQPQHFGDGTRLSIL.

The chain carries TRBV6-5 and TRBJ2-7, with D hard to call. Looked up from germline, CDR1 is MNHEY and CDR2 is SVGAGI. This CDR3 is 16 amino acids long. Trimming removed 2 bases from V and 4 bases from J, with 18 bases in between. This CDR3 reads CASSYGSRRRSYEQYF. The CDR3 nucleotides are TGTGCCAGCAGTTACGGTAGCCGTAGGAGAAGTTACGAGCAGTACTTC.

The chain links TRBV12-5 to TRBJ1-1, with D unresolved. This CDR3 has 16 amino acids. Trimming took 0 bases from V and 4 from J, leaving 15 bases between them. In germline, CDR1 is LGHNT, CDR2 FRNRAP. The CDR3, as DNA: TGTGCTAGTGGTTTGGTATTGGAGGGTTTCGGCACTGAAGCTTTCTTT. This gives the protein CASGLVLEGFGTEAFF.

This clone was detected only once. V usage is TRBV5-1 and J usage is TRBJ2-7, with D uncertain. The CDR3 runs to 14 residues. Trimming stripped 0 bases from V and 2 bases from J, with 9 bases between. Germline CDR1 reads SGHRS; CDR2 reads YFSETQ. The CDR3 region has the DNA TGCGCCAGCAGCTTGGACCAGTTTCCCTACGAGCAGTACTTC. It codes for CASSLDQFPYEQYF.